One sample yielded the 25 T cell receptor beta chains listed below, sequenced in a study of regulatory T cells in long-lasting Graves disease. For TCR beta, libraries came from iRepertoire HTBI primers and Arm-PCR of CDR3 regions. Each CDR3 protein is one row after TCRdb ran MiXCR on the multiplex PCR reads. This sample yields 560,000 or so distinct CDR3 sequences, of which more than 15% are seen a single time; more than 10% belongs to the top ten. Time point specified: newly diagnosed GD, antithyroid drugs for less than 3 months. The TCR library was made from RNA that had been extracted from PBMCs in TRIzol. This same sample was also taken into another study, of T cells in Graves' hyperthyroidism and ophthalmopathy.

Source: peripheral blood mononuclear cells (PBMCs), taken at new diagnosis, from a patient treated with antithyroid drugs. All receptors come from a man aged 18 to 30 with Graves disease.

This clonotype has ten or more counts. This chain connects TRBV2 to TRBJ1-5; D possibly corresponds to TRBD1 (5 bases). This CDR3 comprises 17 residues. V lost 6 bases and J 0 bases, leaving 18 bases between the germline ends. Germline loops: CDR1 SNHLY, CDR2 FYNNEI. In nucleotides, the CDR3 is TGTGCCAGCAGACCATTAATGACAGTCTATAGCAATCAGCCCCAGCATTTT. It codes for CASRPLMTVYSNQPQHF. Combining the CDR3 with reference TRBV2 and TRBJ1-5 gives the whole variable domain EPEVTQTPSHQVTQMGQEVILRCVPISNHLYFYWYRQILGQKVEFLVSFYNNEISEKSEIFDDQFSVERPDGSNFTLKIRSTKLEDSAMYFCASRPLMTVYSNQPQHFGDGTRLSIL.

On this clonotype itself: One base away lies a much larger clone, so this may be a sequencing read error. This chain joins TRBV10-1 and TRBJ2-5; perhaps TRBD1 as D (5 bases). Between the trimmed V and J ends, which lost 5 bases and 1 base, there was a span of 11 bases. CDR1 and CDR2 (germline): WNHNN, SYGVQD (reference sequence). The CDR3 spans 14 residues. The CDR3 spells CASSLGHFQETQYF. DNA of the CDR3: TGCGCCAGCAGTCTTGGACACTTCCAAGAGACCCAGTACTTC.

In this sample, this clonotype turned up many times. V gene TRBV11-2 combines with J gene TRBJ2-7, with 14 bases identical to TRBD2. V lost 5 bases and J lost 4; bases outside the gene matches: 25. The CDR3 is made up of 22 amino acids. The germline gives CDR1 SGHAT, CDR2 FQNNGV. CDR3 nucleotide sequence: TGTGCCAGCAGCCATACAGGACTCACGACTAGCGGGAGGGCCAGGTCGGTTTACGAGCAGTACTTC. This encodes CASSHTGLTTSGRARSVYEQYF.

This clonotype was picked up a small number of times. V is TRBV20-1 and J is TRBJ1-2, with 7 nucleotides matching TRBD1. Unmatched junction bases numbered 13, after V lost 6 bases and J lost 9 bases. Germline V gives CDR1 DFQATT, CDR2 SNEGSKA (reference sequence). The CDR3 covers 13 residues. The CDR3 DNA reads TGCAGTGCCGCCTCGGGGACAGTCATTAGCTACACCTTC. Protein product: CSAASGTVISYTF.

CDR3 residues: CSAPDPNTGELFF. The CDR3 DNA follows: TGCAGTGCTCCGGACCCCAACACCGGGGAGCTGTTTTTT. The V and J genes are TRBV20-1 and TRBJ2-2; D remains ambiguous. CDR1 DFQATT and CDR2 SNEGSKA come from the germline V gene (reference sequence). Trimming left V 5 bases short and J 2 bases short, with 9 bases between. CDR3 length equals 13 residues.

This clonotype was detected many times. The chain employs TRBV20-1 and TRBJ1-2; tentatively, D is TRBD1 (6 bases). From germline, CDR1 is DFQATT and CDR2 SNEGSKA (reference sequence). V was clipped by 6 bases and J by 4 bases, with 21 bases between them. The CDR3 has 15 residues. CDR3 sequence: CSAGGAGAEAYGYTF. DNA for the CDR3: TGCAGTGCCGGCGGGGCAGGGGCCGAAGCCTATGGCTACACCTTC.

This clonotype appeared many times. The chain joins TRBV18 to TRBJ1-2; D is unresolved. The CDR3 sequence is 15 residues long. V was shortened by 1 base and J by 5 bases, with 14 bases between the two germline ends. Germline V CDR1 and CDR2: KGHSH, LQKENI. CDR3 protein: CASSPQLQTLYGYTF. CDR3 nucleotides: TGTGCCAGCTCACCACAATTACAGACCCTGTATGGCTACACCTTC.

This sequence joins TRBV6-2 or TRBV6-3 and TRBJ2-5; D possibly corresponds to TRBD1 (6 bases). There are 15 residues in the CDR3. V lost 4 bases and J 1 base, leaving 13 bases between the germline ends. Germline loops: CDR1 MNHEY, CDR2 SVGEGT. CDR3: CASSFTDSVQETQYF. The CDR3 DNA sequence: TGTGCCAGCAGTTTTACGGACAGCGTCCAAGAGACCCAGTACTTC.

Ten or more counts support this clonotype. J is TRBJ2-1 and V is TRBV6-1; 7 nucleotides align to TRBD2. Unmatched junction bases numbered 8, after V lost 6 bases and J lost 3 bases. This CDR3 contains 15 residues. CDR1 and CDR2 (germline): MNHNS, SASEGT. For the CDR3, the DNA is TGTGCCAGCAGCCCAAGTGCGGGAGTCTACAATGAGCAGTTCTTC. Translating it yields CASSPSAGVYNEQFF.

This clonotype occurred many times. This chain uses TRBV7-9 with TRBJ2-2; D perhaps matches TRBD2 (6 bases). CDR3 length equals 16 residues. The V gene lost 0 bases and the J gene lost 0 bases, with 8 bases spanning the gap. CDR1 and CDR2 from the germline V gene are SEHNR and FQNEAQ (reference sequence). CDR3 in amino acids: CASSLASGSNTGELFF. CDR3 nucleotide sequence: TGTGCCAGCAGCTTAGCTAGCGGATCGAACACCGGGGAGCTGTTTTTT.

V is TRBV6-1 and J is TRBJ2-7; 8 nucleotides match TRBD1. Trimming cost V 7 bases and J 2 bases; bases outside gene matches: 7. This CDR3 has 14 residues. Germline V CDR1 and CDR2: MNHNS, SASEGT. The CDR3 here is CASTRQGQTYEQYF. Here the CDR3 DNA reads TGTGCCAGCACCAGACAGGGGCAGACCTACGAGCAGTACTTC.

Comment on this clonotype: A far larger clone is one base from this, pointing to a likely read error. The rearrangement uses TRBV12-3 or TRBV12-4 and TRBJ2-1, with TRBD1 as a possible D gene (5 bases). V was clipped by 2 bases and J by 10 bases, with 12 bases between them. The CDR3 contains 13 residues. The CDR3 is CASSLWQGEEQFF. As DNA, the CDR3 is TGTGCCAGCAGTTTATGGCAGGGCGAAGAGCAGTTCTTC.

The CDR3 nucleotides are TGCAGCGTAACACAGGGTGCCACTAGCACAGATACGCAGTATTTT. Protein sequence: CSVTQGATSTDTQYF. The V and J genes are TRBV29-1 and TRBJ2-3; D is perhaps TRBD1 (6 bases). V dropped 6 bases and J dropped 0 bases, with 16 bases sitting between them. The germline V gene encodes CDR1 SQVTM and CDR2 ANQGSEA. The CDR3 loop spans 15 amino acids.

This clonotype was seen many times. The chain couples TRBV5-1 to TRBJ2-3; 7 bases match TRBD2. From germline, CDR1 is SGHRS and CDR2 YFSETQ. The CDR3 runs to 15 residues. V lost 5 bases to trimming and J lost 1 base; unmatched junction nucleotides: 7. The DNA of the CDR3 is TGCGCCAGCAGAGAGCGGGGCACAGGCACAGATACGCAGTATTTT. Its protein product is CASRERGTGTDTQYF.

This clonotype was seen at least ten times. This chain connects TRBV20-1 to TRBJ1-1, with D perhaps matching TRBD1 (5 bases). This CDR3 has 14 residues. CDR1 is DFQATT and CDR2 is SNEGSKA in the germline V gene (reference sequence). Deletions cut 6 bases from V and 1 base from J, with 15 bases between. CDR3 amino acids: CSAQTRQGNTEAFF. The CDR3 DNA reads as TGCAGTGCCCAGACTCGGCAGGGGAACACTGAAGCTTTCTTT.

The CDR3 DNA sequence: TGTGCCACCCGACTAGCGGGAATGCCCGGGGAGCTGTTTTTT. It encodes CATRLAGMPGELFF. The chain carries TRBV28 and TRBJ2-2; 11 nucleotides match TRBD2. In germline, CDR1 is MDHEN, CDR2 SYDVKM. The V gene end was trimmed by 10 bases and the J gene end by 6 bases; junction bases not matched to a gene: 7. The CDR3 consists of 14 residues.

This clonotype has only a few counts. CDR3 sequence reads: CASSSRQGFYEQYF. Written as DNA, the CDR3 is TGTGCCAGCAGTTCCCGACAGGGTTTCTACGAGCAGTACTTC. The chain employs TRBV6-7 and TRBJ2-7; the match to TRBD1 covers 7 bases. TRBV6-7 is classed as an ORF, of uncertain function. The CDR3 covers 14 residues. Germline trimming cut 4 bases from V and 3 bases from J; bases unmatched to any gene: 6.

The chain uses TRBV28 and TRBJ1-5, with TRBD1 matching over 10 bases. This CDR3 is 18 amino acids long. Losses at the gene ends were 7 bases for V and 0 bases for J; bases not matched to a gene: 12. The germline V gene has CDR1 MDHEN and CDR2 SYDVKM. The CDR3 reads CASTFTGTGVYSNQPQHF. The CDR3 coding sequence is TGTGCCAGCACATTTACCGGGACAGGGGTTTATAGCAATCAGCCCCAGCATTTT.

This clonotype was seen only a few times. The chain employs TRBV20-1 and TRBJ2-3, with TRBD2 as a possible D gene (5 bases). V was cut by 6 bases and J by 1 base, with 20 bases left in between. This CDR3 comprises 16 residues. Germline CDR1 is DFQATT and CDR2 is SNEGSKA (reference sequence). Here the CDR3 reads CSARPVLAGGTDTQYF. The CDR3 DNA reads TGCAGTGCCCGCCCCGTCCTAGCTGGCGGCACAGATACGCAGTATTTT.

This clonotype is a singleton in its sample. A much larger clone lies one base from this, so it may be a read error. This chain joins TRBV6-2 or TRBV6-3 and TRBJ2-5; D unresolved. Germline CDR1 is MNHEY and CDR2 is SVGEGT. Trimming removed 4 bases at V and 5 bases at J, with 11 bases between. The CDR3 sequence is 13 residues long. The chain's CDR3 is CASSLMGRETQYF. CDR3 bases: TGTGCCAGCAGTTTGATGGGCCGGGAGACCCAGTACTTC.

This clonotype was observed at least ten times. The chain uses TRBV10-3 and TRBJ2-1, with D unclear. This CDR3 region has 15 residues. Germline V CDR1 and CDR2: ENHRY, SYGVKD. The V gene lost 6 bases and the J gene lost 0 bases, with 12 bases spanning the gap. The CDR3 coding sequence is TGTGCCATCAGCTTACAAGTAAGCTCCTACAATGAGCAGTTCTTC. Translating it yields CAISLQVSSYNEQFF.

This clonotype was recorded a few times. The chain recombines TRBV7-8 with TRBJ1-1; no firm D call. CDR1 is SGHVS, CDR2 FQNEAQ, per germline. The CDR3 contains 15 residues. The V and J ends lost 2 bases and 6 bases respectively, with 16 bases between them. CDR3 region: CASSLPGIADPEAFF. The DNA for the CDR3 is TGTGCCAGCAGCTTACCCGGGATCGCAGACCCTGAAGCTTTCTTT.

The V and J genes are TRBV11-2 and TRBJ2-7, with TRBD2 matching over 15 bases. This CDR3 contains 18 residues. Germline V lookup: CDR1 SGHAT, CDR2 FQNNGV. V gave up 7 bases and J gave up 4 bases; unmatched junction bases: 14. The chain's CDR3 is CASTRTSGRARSVYEQYF. CDR3 coding DNA: TGTGCCAGCACTCGGACTAGCGGGAGGGCCAGGTCGGTTTACGAGCAGTACTTC.

This chain joins TRBV5-1 and TRBJ2-3; the D call may be TRBD1 or TRBD2 (5 bases each). V was pared by 5 bases and J by 4 bases, with 17 bases between. Germline CDR1 SGHRS, CDR2 YFSETQ. The CDR3 has 15 amino acids. The CDR3 sequence is CASSRSLGRADTQYF. The DNA of the CDR3 is TGCGCCAGCAGTCGATCATTGGGACGGGCAGATACGCAGTATTTT.

There are many counts of this clonotype. The rearrangement links TRBV6-1 to TRBJ1-5; 8 positions agree with TRBD1. Trimming cost V 5 bases and J 6 bases; bases outside gene matches: 12. CDR1 is MNHNS, CDR2 SASEGT, per germline. The CDR3 is 16 residues long. CDR3 in DNA: TGTGCCAGCAGTAACCGGACAGGGTTTTGGAGTCAGCCCCAGCATTTT. Translated: CASSNRTGFWSQPQHF.